The 31 T cell receptor beta chains given below trace back to one sample, sequenced in a study of regulatory T cells in long-lasting Graves disease. Specified time point: persistent/refractory GD, antithyroid drugs over 5 years with positive TRAb. Following extraction of RNA from PBMCs, that RNA was used to make the TCR library. TCR beta libraries were built with iRepertoire HTBI primers and Arm-PCR of CDR3 regions. MiXCR, applied by TCRdb to the multiplex PCR reads, yields one record per CDR3 protein. Found here are hundreds of thousands of distinct CDR3 sequences, about 19% of them singletons; the top ten hold just under 30%. Material: peripheral blood mononuclear cells (PBMCs), obtained when the disease was refractory, from a patient treated with antithyroid drugs. All receptors derive from a female donor with Graves disease.

This clonotype occurred many times. V and J are TRBV28 and TRBJ1-4; D call uncertain. The germline gives CDR1 MDHEN, CDR2 SYDVKM. The CDR3 runs 13 residues. V dropped 1 base and J dropped 5 bases, with 5 bases sitting between them. CDR3 residues: CASSLSLNEKLFF. The CDR3 DNA is TGTGCCAGCAGTTTATCCTTGAATGAAAAACTGTTTTTT.

This clonotype has at least ten counts. One junction end does not reproduce the germline sequence, and a read error may be involved. The rearrangement uses TRBV18 and TRBJ1-1; D call uncertain. Germline V lookup: CDR1 KGHSH, CDR2 LQKENI. The CDR3 has 11 amino acids. CDR3 protein: CASSGNTEAFF. The DNA for the CDR3 is TGCGCCAGCAGCGGGAACACTGAAGCTTTCTTT.

This clonotype was seen repeatedly, ten times or more. This chain connects TRBV2 to TRBJ1-1, with D perhaps TRBD1 (5 bases). V was clipped by 1 base and J by 7 bases, with 7 bases between them. The CDR3 is 12 residues long. CDR1 SNHLY and CDR2 FYNNEI come from the germline V gene. CDR3 bases: TGTGCCAGCAGTGAAGGCAGGGATGAAGCTTTCTTT. It is translated as CASSEGRDEAFF.

This clonotype has just a few counts. The chain uses TRBV4-3 and TRBJ2-7; D ambiguous. V dropped 1 base and J dropped 0 bases, with 10 bases sitting between them. Per germline, CDR1 LGHNA and CDR2 YSLEER. The CDR3 runs to 15 residues. The CDR3 region is CASSQGWPSSYEQYF. CDR3 DNA: TGCGCCAGCAGCCAAGGGTGGCCTAGCTCCTACGAGCAGTACTTC.

Here the CDR3 reads CASSLITGEKLFF. In nucleotides, the CDR3 is TGCGCCAGCAGCTTGATTACGGGGGAAAAACTGTTTTTT. The rearrangement uses TRBV5-1 and TRBJ1-4; D is uncertain. The CDR3 totals 13 residues. The germline V and J ends were trimmed by 1 base and 8 bases, with 9 bases remaining between them. The germline V gene has CDR1 SGHRS and CDR2 YFSETQ. Full variable domain (missing parts from reference TRBV5-1 and TRBJ1-4): KAGVTQTPRYLIKTRGQQVTLSCSPISGHRSVSWYQQTPGQGLQFLFEYFSETQRNKGNFPGRFSGRQFSNSRSEMNVSTLELGDSALYLCASSLITGEKLFFGSGTQLSVL.

This clonotype was counted at least ten times. The gene calls are TRBV28 and TRBJ2-5; TRBD2 aligns across 10 bases. The germline V gene encodes CDR1 MDHEN and CDR2 SYDVKM. After removal of 0 bases from V and 10 bases from J, the junction contained 8 bases not matched to a gene. This CDR3 has 15 residues. CDR3 protein: CASSLWASGSGVQYF. The CDR3 coding sequence is TGTGCCAGCAGTTTATGGGCTAGCGGGAGTGGGGTCCAGTACTTC.

This clonotype came up many times. This chain uses TRBV6-1 with TRBJ2-7, with a weak D call TRBD2 (7 bases). The CDR3 totals 13 residues. V was cut by 10 bases and J by 3 bases, with 16 bases left in between. Germline V gene lookup returns CDR1 MNHNS and CDR2 SASEGT. The CDR3 spells CAIGGATFYEQYF. As DNA, the CDR3 is TGTGCCATTGGGGGGGCCACTTTCTACGAGCAGTACTTC.

This clonotype has a handful of counts. The rearrangement links TRBV12-3 or TRBV12-4 to TRBJ2-5; weak D call: TRBD1 (5 bases). The CDR3 has 16 residues. The V and J ends lost 5 bases and 2 bases respectively, with 18 bases between them. Here the CDR3 reads CASSLLGQGPQETQYF. The CDR3, as DNA: TGTGCCAGCAGTCTCCTGGGGCAGGGCCCTCAAGAGACCCAGTACTTC.

This clonotype was seen at least ten times. This chain connects TRBV2 to TRBJ1-3; 8 bases map to TRBD1. This CDR3 region has 13 residues. Unmatched junction bases numbered 5, after V lost 9 bases and J lost 4 bases. From germline, CDR1 is SNHLY and CDR2 FYNNEI. CDR3 nucleotides: TGTGCCAGGGGGGACAGGCACGGAAACACCATATATTTT. Amino acids: CARGDRHGNTIYF.

This clonotype has at least ten counts. J is TRBJ2-7 and V is TRBV12-3 or TRBV12-4; 9 positions match TRBD2. V shed 6 bases and J 4 bases; nucleotides not matched to a gene: 10. The CDR3 sequence is 15 residues long. CDR3 loop: CASSAAGGSGYEQYF. In DNA form, the CDR3 reads TGTGCCAGCAGCGCCGCGGGGGGGAGTGGGTACGAGCAGTACTTC.

V is TRBV28 and J is TRBJ2-3; D might be TRBD1 (5 bases). Trimming cost V 3 bases and J 3 bases, with 13 bases left between them. There are 15 residues in the CDR3. Per the germline V gene, CDR1 is MDHEN and CDR2 is SYDVKM. In DNA, the CDR3 is TGTGCCAGCAGTTTTACGCAGGGTAGTACAGATACGCAGTATTTT. Protein: CASSFTQGSTDTQYF.

V and J are TRBV11-1 and TRBJ2-2; 8 positions agree with TRBD1. The CDR3 covers 20 residues. Germline assignment: CDR1 SGHAT and CDR2 FQDESV (reference sequence). The trim removed 4 bases at V and 4 bases at J, leaving 20 bases unmatched. CDR3 nucleotide sequence: TGTGCCAGCAGCTCCCTACACAGGGAACAGGGGGAGATCGGCACCGGGGAGCTGTTTTTT. As protein: CASSSLHREQGEIGTGELFF.

This clonotype occurred once. The chain links TRBV28 to TRBJ2-7, with 9 bases that match TRBD1. With V trimmed by 1 base and J by 5 bases, 9 bases remained unmatched. CDR3 size: 16 residues. Germline CDR1 reads MDHEN; CDR2 reads SYDVKM. The CDR3 DNA is TGTGCCAGCAGTTTATTTGCAGGGACAGGGACCGACGAGCAGTACTTC. This translates into CASSLFAGTGTDEQYF.

This clonotype was counted many times. J is TRBJ1-5 and V is TRBV6-1; D is unclear. Germline V gene data show CDR1 as MNHNS and CDR2 as SASEGT. CDR3 length equals 14 residues. The germline V and J ends were trimmed by 5 bases and 4 bases, with 12 bases remaining between them. CDR3 region: CASSTREFNQPQHF. For the CDR3, the DNA is TGTGCCAGCAGTACAAGGGAATTTAATCAGCCCCAGCATTTT.

This clonotype was observed at least ten times. The gene calls are TRBV7-3 and TRBJ1-5; D is unresolved. Trimming cost V 5 bases and J 6 bases, with 17 bases left between them. The CDR3 runs to 15 residues. CDR1 and CDR2 (germline): SGHTA, FQGTGA. The CDR3 reads CASSQPGPTVQPQHF. The DNA for the CDR3 is TGTGCCAGCAGCCAGCCAGGACCGACCGTTCAGCCCCAGCATTTT.

As regards this clonotype: This could be a read error, since a much larger clone is one nucleotide away. The V call is TRBV6-2 or TRBV6-3, the J call TRBJ2-7; 7 positions agree with TRBD1. Germline V gene data show CDR1 as MNHEY and CDR2 as SVGEGT. V shed 6 bases, J shed 2 bases, and the junction held 13 bases outside the gene matches. CDR3 length equals 16 residues. CDR3 in amino acids: CASRSSWAGGTYEQYF. In DNA, the CDR3 is TGTGCCAGCAGAAGTTCCTGGGCAGGGGGTACCTACGAGCAGTACTTC.

This clonotype was counted many times. The chain recombines TRBV4-1 with TRBJ1-5; D ambiguous. V lost 0 bases, J lost 2 bases, and 8 bases lay in between. The CDR3 loop spans 15 amino acids. CDR1 and CDR2 (germline): MGHRA, YSYEKL. The CDR3 bases are TGCGCCAGCAGCCAAGACGGAGGAGGCAATCAGCCCCAGCATTTT. Residues: CASSQDGGGNQPQHF.

Details on this clonotype: Given a much more abundant clone one base away, this may be a read error. The rearrangement uses TRBV10-1 and TRBJ2-5; either TRBD1 or TRBD2 may supply D (6 bases each). Germline lookup yields CDR1 WNHNN and CDR2 SYGVQD (reference sequence). The CDR3 is 16 amino acids. Trimming took off 8 bases at V and 4 bases at J, with 23 bases between the two ends. For the CDR3, the DNA is TGCGCCAGCTCGGGTGACGGGGGCCGCCGAGGAGAGACCCAGTACTTC. The encoded protein is CASSGDGGRRGETQYF.

This clonotype was seen a few times. V gene TRBV4-3 combines with J gene TRBJ2-7; D unresolved. Germline V gives CDR1 LGHNA, CDR2 YSLEER. The CDR3 consists of 13 residues. Trimming shortened V by 1 base and J by 4 bases, and 8 bases separated the two germline ends. The CDR3, as DNA: TGCGCCAGCAGCCAAGGCGGACGGTACGAGCAGTACTTC. It specifies CASSQGGRYEQYF.

This clonotype was found many times. The V call is TRBV7-8, the J call TRBJ2-7; D might be TRBD1 (5 bases). Germline lookup yields CDR1 SGHVS and CDR2 FQNEAQ. V was trimmed by 6 bases and J by 2 bases, leaving 11 bases between them. The CDR3 has 13 residues. In nucleotides, the CDR3 is TGTGCCAGCAGTCTCAGGGTGGCCTACGAGCAGTACTTC. Residues: CASSLRVAYEQYF.

V and J are TRBV12-3 or TRBV12-4 and TRBJ2-1; 7 bases line up with TRBD2. The V gene end was trimmed by 6 bases and the J gene end by 1 base; junction bases not matched to a gene: 9. The CDR3 loop spans 16 amino acids. In DNA, the CDR3 is TGTGCCAGCAGCCGCGACAGCGGGGTGTCCTACAATGAGCAGTTCTTC. Its protein is CASSRDSGVSYNEQFF.

The table lists this clonotype with many counts. The chain recombines TRBV11-3 with TRBJ1-6; no clear D gene. Trimming took off 5 bases at V and 9 bases at J, with 17 bases between the two ends. CDR1 is SGHNT and CDR2 is YENEEA in the germline V gene. The CDR3 contains 15 residues. The CDR3 nucleotides read TGTGCCAGCAGCAAAATGCAAGGCTTGGGTTCACCCCTCCACTTT. Translated: CASSKMQGLGSPLHF.

In its sample, this clonotype was seen a few times. The chain carries TRBV4-1 and TRBJ2-2; TRBD2 agrees at 10 bases. From germline, CDR1 is MGHRA and CDR2 YSYEKL. This CDR3 is built from 19 residues. The V segment lost 5 bases and the J segment 2 bases; nucleotides outside the gene matches: 14. The CDR3 loop is CASSYKPSSGSSNTGELFF. The CDR3 DNA is TGCGCCAGCAGCTACAAACCCTCTAGCGGGAGCTCCAACACCGGGGAGCTGTTTTTT.

CDR3 DNA: TGTGCCAGCAGCGCAGGGGTTATTTCACCCCTCCACTTT. Protein sequence: CASSAGVISPLHF. The chain employs TRBV7-9 and TRBJ1-6; weak D call: TRBD1 (6 bases). Deletions cut 5 bases from V and 9 bases from J, with 11 bases between. Per germline, CDR1 SEHNR and CDR2 FQNEAQ (reference sequence). The CDR3 runs 13 residues.

This clonotype was found many times. V gene TRBV20-1 combines with J gene TRBJ2-5; D may be TRBD1 or TRBD2 (5 bases each). The CDR3 runs 16 residues. Trimming cost V 2 bases and J 1 base, with 17 bases left between them. Germline CDR1 is DFQATT and CDR2 is SNEGSKA (reference sequence). This CDR3 reads CSARSRTSGAQETQYF. In nucleotides, the CDR3 is TGCAGTGCTAGATCTCGGACATCCGGGGCCCAAGAGACCCAGTACTTC.

The CDR3 is CASSTGLAGGHDTQYF. The CDR3 DNA is TGTGCCAGCAGCACGGGACTAGCGGGGGGGCACGATACGCAGTATTTT. This chain uses TRBV7-2 with TRBJ2-3, with 16 bases aligning to TRBD2. With 5 bases clipped from V and 6 bases from J, the junction kept 5 bases outside the gene matches. Germline CDR1 reads SGHTA; CDR2 reads FQGNSA. The CDR3 contains 16 residues.

This clonotype has a count of ten or more. The chain has TRBV28 and TRBJ2-5; D may be TRBD1 or TRBD2 (6 bases each). This CDR3 contains 15 residues. Germline assignment: CDR1 MDHEN and CDR2 SYDVKM. V was cut by 6 bases and J by 5 bases, with 19 bases left in between. The CDR3 DNA follows: TGTGCCAGCAGACAACAGGGATTTCTAGCGGAGACCCAGTACTTC. Its translation: CASRQQGFLAETQYF.

This clonotype was counted between two and nine times. V gene TRBV3-1 combines with J gene TRBJ1-5; TRBD1 matches at 7 bases. The CDR3 length is 15 residues. Losses at the gene ends were 3 bases for V and 2 bases for J; bases not matched to a gene: 4. Germline V CDR1 and CDR2: LGHDT, YNNKEL (reference sequence). CDR3 nucleotides: TGTGCCAGCAGCCAGGACAGGAGGGGCAATCAGCCCCAGCATTTT. This gives the protein CASSQDRRGNQPQHF.

This clonotype was observed many times. Here the CDR3 reads CASSFGGPSYEQYF. In DNA form, the CDR3 reads TGTGCCAGCAGTTTTGGGGGGCCATCCTACGAGCAGTACTTC. The J gene is TRBJ2-7, the V gene TRBV12-3 or TRBV12-4; the D gene could be TRBD1 or TRBD2 (6 bases each). Between the trimmed V and J ends, which lost 3 bases and 1 base, there was a span of 10 bases. This CDR3 is 14 amino acids long.

This clonotype was observed once. The J gene is TRBJ2-3, the V gene TRBV7-9, with 7 nucleotides matching TRBD2. V lost 5 bases to trimming and J lost 1 base; unmatched junction nucleotides: 3. This CDR3 is built from 14 residues. Looked up from germline, CDR1 is SEHNR and CDR2 is FQNEAQ (reference sequence). This CDR3 is CASSRGVRTDTQYF. CDR3 sequence (DNA): TGTGCCAGCAGCCGGGGGGTCCGCACAGATACGCAGTATTTT. Full variable domain (remainder filled in from reference TRBV7-9 and TRBJ2-3): DTGVSQNPRHKITKRGQNVTFRCDPISEHNRLYWYRQTLGQGPEFLTYFQNEAQLEKSRLLSDRFSAERPKGSFSTLEIQRTEQGDSAMYLCASSRGVRTDTQYFGPGTRLTVL.

This clonotype showed up many times. The chain employs TRBV30 and TRBJ1-1; 8 nucleotides align to TRBD1. With 3 bases clipped from V and 7 bases from J, the junction kept 10 bases outside the gene matches. CDR3 length equals 14 residues. Germline-derived CDR1 and CDR2 are GTSNPN and SVGIG (reference sequence). The CDR3 spells CAWRSSRGHGEAFF. The CDR3 DNA follows: TGTGCCTGGAGATCCTCCAGGGGGCACGGTGAAGCTTTCTTT.